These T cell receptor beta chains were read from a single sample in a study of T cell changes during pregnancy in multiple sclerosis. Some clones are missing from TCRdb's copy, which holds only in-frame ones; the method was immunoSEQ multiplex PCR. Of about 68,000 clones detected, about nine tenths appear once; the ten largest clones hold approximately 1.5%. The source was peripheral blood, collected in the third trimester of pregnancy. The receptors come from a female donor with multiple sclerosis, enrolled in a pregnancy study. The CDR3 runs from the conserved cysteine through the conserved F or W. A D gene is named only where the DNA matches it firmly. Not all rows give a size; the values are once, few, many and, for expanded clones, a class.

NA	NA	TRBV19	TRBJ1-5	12	TGTGCCAGTAGCTACAGGAATCAGCCCCAGCATTTT	CASSYRNQPQHF
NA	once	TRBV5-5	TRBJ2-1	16	TGTGCCAGCAGCTTCTGGGCCCCCGGGACCTACAATGAGCAGTTCTTC	CASSFWAPGTYNEQFF
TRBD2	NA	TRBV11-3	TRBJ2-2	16	TGTGCCAGCAGCTCTAGCGGGGGGCAGAACACCGGGGAGCTGTTTTTT	CASSSSGGQNTGELFF
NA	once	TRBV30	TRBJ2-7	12	TGTGCCTGGAGTGCTATCTCCTACGAGCAGTACTTC	CAWSAISYEQYF
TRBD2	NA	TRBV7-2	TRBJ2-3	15	TGTGCCAGCAGCTCCGGACTAGCGGGAGAAGATACGCAGTATTTT	CASSSGLAGEDTQYF
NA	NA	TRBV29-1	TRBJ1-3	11	TGCAGCGTAGGAAAAGAGGACACCATATATTTT	CSVGKEDTIYF
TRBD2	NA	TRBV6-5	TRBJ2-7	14	TGTGCCAGCAGTAAAGGGACTAGTAATGTCGAGCAGTACTTC	CASSKGTSNVEQYF
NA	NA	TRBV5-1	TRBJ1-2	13	TGCGCCAGCAGCGAACAGGGTAACTATGGCTACACCTTC	CASSEQGNYGYTF
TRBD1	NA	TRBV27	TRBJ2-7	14	TGTGCCAGCAGTATTAACAGGGGGCCCTACGAGCAGTACTTC	CASSINRGPYEQYF
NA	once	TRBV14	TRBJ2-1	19	TGTGCCAGCAGCCAAACGGCTGGGGGCGTTTCGTCTTTGGATAATGAGCAGTTCTTC	CASSQTAGGVSSLDNEQFF
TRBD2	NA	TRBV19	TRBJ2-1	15	TGTGCCAGTGAAACTAGCGGGGGGTCCCAAGGGGAGCAGTTCTTC	CASETSGGSQGEQFF
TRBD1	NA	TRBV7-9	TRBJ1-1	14	TGTGCCAGCAGCCCACCGGGACAGGGTTTTGAAGCTTTCTTT	CASSPPGQGFEAFF
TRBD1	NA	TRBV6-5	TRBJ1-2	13	TGTGCCAGCAGCCCCGGGACAGGTCGCACCTACACCTTC	CASSPGTGRTYTF
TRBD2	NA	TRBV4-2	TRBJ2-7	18	TGTGCCAGCAGCCAAGGCGGGGTGACTAGCGGGAGAACGGACGAGCAGTACTTC	CASSQGGVTSGRTDEQYF
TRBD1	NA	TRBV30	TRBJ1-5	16	TGTGCCTGGAGTGCCATCGAGGGGGCCCTGAATCAGCCCCAGCATTTT	CAWSAIEGALNQPQHF
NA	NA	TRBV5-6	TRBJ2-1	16	TGTGCCAGCAGCTTGCAGGTGGGGAGCTCCTACAATGAGCAGTTCTTC	CASSLQVGSSYNEQFF
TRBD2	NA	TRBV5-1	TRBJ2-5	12	TGCGCCAGCAGCGATAGCGGGGAGACCCAGTACTTC	CASSDSGETQYF
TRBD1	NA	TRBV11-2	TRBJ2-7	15	TGTGCCAGCAGACCTACCGGGACAGGGCCTATCAAGCAGTACTTC	CASRPTGTGPIKQYF
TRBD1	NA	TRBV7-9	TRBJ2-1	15	TGTGCCAGCACCTTACCCCGACAGGGGGCCGATGAGCAGTTCTTC	CASTLPRQGADEQFF
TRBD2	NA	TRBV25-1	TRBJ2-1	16	TGTGCCAGCAGTGGGGGACTAGCGTTTTCCTACAATGAGCAGTTCTTC	CASSGGLAFSYNEQFF
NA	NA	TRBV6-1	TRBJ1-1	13	TGTGCCAGCAGTGAAGCGGAGTCCGGCGAAGCTTTCTTT	CASSEAESGEAFF
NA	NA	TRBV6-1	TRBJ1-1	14	TGTGCCAGCAGCCGATCCGACAGGTACACTGAAGCTTTCTTT	CASSRSDRYTEAFF
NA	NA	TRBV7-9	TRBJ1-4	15	TGTGCCAGCAGCTTATGGGCAGATTATAATGAAAAACTGTTTTTT	CASSLWADYNEKLFF
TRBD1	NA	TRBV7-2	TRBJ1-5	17	TGTGCCAGCAGCTCGGGGGCGGGACAGGCTAGCAATCAGCCCCAGCATTTT	CASSSGAGQASNQPQHF
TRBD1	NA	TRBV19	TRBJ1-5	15	TGTGCCAGTAGCTCCCTGACAGGGGATGTGCAGCCCCAGCATTTT	CASSSLTGDVQPQHF
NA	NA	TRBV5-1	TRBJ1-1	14	TGCGCCAGCAGCTTCGGACAGATGAACACTGAAGCTTTCTTT	CASSFGQMNTEAFF
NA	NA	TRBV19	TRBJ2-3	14	TGTGCCAGTAGTATACTAGCGTCGGCAGATACGCAGTATTTT	CASSILASADTQYF
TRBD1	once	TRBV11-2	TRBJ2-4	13	TGTGCCAGCAGCTTCGGACAGGGCGGCATTCAGTACTTC	CASSFGQGGIQYF
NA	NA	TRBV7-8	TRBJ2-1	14	TGTGCCAGCAGCCCCTCACCGGGTTACAATGAGCAGTTCTTC	CASSPSPGYNEQFF